This TCR beta chain comes out of a study of T cell responses to AZD1222 COVID-19 vaccine. Study results and caveats: Spike-specific TCR breadth and depth grew following two AZD1222 doses. Clonal diversity was possibly underestimated; the donors were predominantly white British and more often female.

About this clone itself: The antigen remains unidentified. Distinct nucleotide sequences in the sample also encode this CDR3.

Germline-derived CDR1 and CDR2 are LNHDA and SQIVND (reference sequence). This CDR3 has 13 amino acids. Trimming shortened V by 1 base and J by 1 base, and 4 bases separated the two germline ends. Some clones are missing from TCRdb's copy, which holds only in-frame ones; the method was immunoSEQ multiplex PCR. The data contain 180,000 or so clones, roughly nine tenths of them seen just once; the ten biggest clones take up 1.7%. This material consisted of peripheral blood, taken 28 days after the second AZD1222 dose. The V and J genes are TRBV19 and TRBJ1-1; D unresolved. This receptor was taken from an adult who received the AZD1222 COVID-19 vaccine. This CDR3 is CASSIGPNTEAFF. DNA of the CDR3: TGTGCCAGTAGTATAGGGCCGAACACTGAAGCTTTCTTT.